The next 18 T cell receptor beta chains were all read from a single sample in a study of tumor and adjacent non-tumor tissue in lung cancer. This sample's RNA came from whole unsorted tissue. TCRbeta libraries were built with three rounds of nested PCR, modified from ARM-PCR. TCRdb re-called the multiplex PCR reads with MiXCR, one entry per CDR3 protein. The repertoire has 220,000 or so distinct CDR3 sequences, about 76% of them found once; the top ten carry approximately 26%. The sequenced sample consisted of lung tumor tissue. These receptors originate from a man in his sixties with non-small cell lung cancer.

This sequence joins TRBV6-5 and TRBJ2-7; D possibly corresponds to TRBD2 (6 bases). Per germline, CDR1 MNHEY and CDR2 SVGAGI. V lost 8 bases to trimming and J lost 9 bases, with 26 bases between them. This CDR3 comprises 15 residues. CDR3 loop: CASGNEGLTRYRQYF. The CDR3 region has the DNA TGTGCCAGCGGCAATGAGGGACTCACTCGCTACAGGCAGTACTTC.

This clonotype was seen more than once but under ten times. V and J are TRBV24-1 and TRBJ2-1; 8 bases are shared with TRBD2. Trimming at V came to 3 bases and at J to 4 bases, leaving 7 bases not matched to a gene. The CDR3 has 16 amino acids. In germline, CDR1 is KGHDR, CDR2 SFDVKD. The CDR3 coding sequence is TGTGCCACCAGTGATAGAGCGGGAGCCCTGTACAATGAGCAGTTCTTC. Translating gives CATSDRAGALYNEQFF.

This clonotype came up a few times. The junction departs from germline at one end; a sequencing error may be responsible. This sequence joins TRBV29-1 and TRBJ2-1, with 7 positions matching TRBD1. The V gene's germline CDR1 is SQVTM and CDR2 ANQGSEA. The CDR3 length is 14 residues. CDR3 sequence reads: CIVEGRDSRNEQFF. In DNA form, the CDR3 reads TGCATCGTTGAAGGCCGGGACAGCCGCAATGAGCAGTTCTTC.

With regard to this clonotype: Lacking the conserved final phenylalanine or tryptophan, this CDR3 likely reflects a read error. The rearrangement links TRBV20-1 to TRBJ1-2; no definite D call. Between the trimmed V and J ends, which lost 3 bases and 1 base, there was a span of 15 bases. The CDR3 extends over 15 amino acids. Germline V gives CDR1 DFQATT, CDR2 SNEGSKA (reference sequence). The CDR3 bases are TGCAGTGCTAGTGCGCCCTCCACCGATAACTATGGCTACACCTTA. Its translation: CSASAPSTDNYGYTL.

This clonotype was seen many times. The CDR3 is CSAPDPLAGGYEQYF. In DNA form, the CDR3 reads TGCAGTGCACCGGACCCACTAGCGGGAGGATACGAGCAGTACTTC. The rearrangement joins TRBV20-1 to TRBJ2-7; TRBD2 matches at 12 bases. The CDR3 loop spans 15 amino acids. Germline V lookup: CDR1 DFQATT, CDR2 SNEGSKA (reference sequence). The trim removed 6 bases at V and 4 bases at J, leaving 10 bases unmatched.

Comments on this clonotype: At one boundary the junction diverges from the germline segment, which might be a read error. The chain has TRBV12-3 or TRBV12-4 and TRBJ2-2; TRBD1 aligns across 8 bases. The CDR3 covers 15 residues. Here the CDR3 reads CASRPGQGRTGEVFF. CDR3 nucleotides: TGTGCCAGCAGACCAGGACAGGGACGGACCGGGGAGGTGTTTTTT.

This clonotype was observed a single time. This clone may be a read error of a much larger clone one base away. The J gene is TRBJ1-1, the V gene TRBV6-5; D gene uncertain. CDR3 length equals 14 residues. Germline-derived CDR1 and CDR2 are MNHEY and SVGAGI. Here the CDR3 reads CASNYGGIATEAFF. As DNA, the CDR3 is TGTGCCAGCAATTACGGAGGGATCGCCACTGAAGCTTTCTTT.

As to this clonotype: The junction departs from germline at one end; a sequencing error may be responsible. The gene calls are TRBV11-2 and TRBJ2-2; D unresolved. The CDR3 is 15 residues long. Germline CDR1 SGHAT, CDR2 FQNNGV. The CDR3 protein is CASSLVVSNSGELFF. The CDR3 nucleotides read TGCGCCAGCAGCTTAGTTGTGTCGAACTCCGGGGAGCTGTTTTTT.

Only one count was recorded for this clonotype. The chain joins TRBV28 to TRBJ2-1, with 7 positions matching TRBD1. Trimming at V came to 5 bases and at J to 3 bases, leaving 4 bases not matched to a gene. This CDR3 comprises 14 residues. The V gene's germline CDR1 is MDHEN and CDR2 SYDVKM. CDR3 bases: TGTGCCAGCAGTGGACGGGACAGCTACAATGAGCAGTTCTTC. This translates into CASSGRDSYNEQFF.

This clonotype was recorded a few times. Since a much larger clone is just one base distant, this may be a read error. In DNA, the CDR3 is TGCGCCAGCAGTGGGACAGGGGGCTACGAGCAGTACTTC. Residues: CASSGTGGYEQYF. J is TRBJ2-7 and V is TRBV10-1; TRBD1 aligns across 10 bases. Trimming took 4 bases from V and 3 from J; bases not matched to a gene: 0. The CDR3 runs 13 residues. Germline V gene lookup returns CDR1 WNHNN and CDR2 SYGVQD (reference sequence).

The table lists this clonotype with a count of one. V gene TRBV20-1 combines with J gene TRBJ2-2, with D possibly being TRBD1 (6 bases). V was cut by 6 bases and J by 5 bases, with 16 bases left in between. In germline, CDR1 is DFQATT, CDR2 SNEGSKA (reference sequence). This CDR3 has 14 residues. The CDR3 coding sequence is TGCAGTGCGGGGCGGCAGGGGAAAACCGGGGAGCTGTTTTTT. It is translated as CSAGRQGKTGELFF.

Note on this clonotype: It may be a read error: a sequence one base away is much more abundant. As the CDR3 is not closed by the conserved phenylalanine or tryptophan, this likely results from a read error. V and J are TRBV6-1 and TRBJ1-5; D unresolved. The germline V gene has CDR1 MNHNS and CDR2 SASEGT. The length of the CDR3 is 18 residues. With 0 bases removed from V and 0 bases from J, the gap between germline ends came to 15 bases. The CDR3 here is CASSEALRGGNSNQPQHL. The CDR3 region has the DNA TGTGCCAGCAGTGAAGCGCTTCGAGGAGGGAATAGCAATCAGCCCCAGCATTTG.

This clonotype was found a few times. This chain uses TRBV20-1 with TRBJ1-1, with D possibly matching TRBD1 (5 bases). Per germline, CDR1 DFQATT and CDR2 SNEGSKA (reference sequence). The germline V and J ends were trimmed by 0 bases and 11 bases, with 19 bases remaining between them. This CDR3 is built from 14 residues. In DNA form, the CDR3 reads TGCAGTGCTAGAGAAAGACCCAGGGAGGGTGAGGCTTTCTTT. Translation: CSARERPREGEAFF.

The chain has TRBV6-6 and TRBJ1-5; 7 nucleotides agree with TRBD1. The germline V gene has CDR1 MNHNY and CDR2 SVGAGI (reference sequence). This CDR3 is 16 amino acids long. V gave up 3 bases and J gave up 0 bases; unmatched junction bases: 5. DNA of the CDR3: TGTGCCAGCAGTTATACGGACAGGAGTAGCAATCAGCCCCAGCATTTT. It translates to CASSYTDRSSNQPQHF.

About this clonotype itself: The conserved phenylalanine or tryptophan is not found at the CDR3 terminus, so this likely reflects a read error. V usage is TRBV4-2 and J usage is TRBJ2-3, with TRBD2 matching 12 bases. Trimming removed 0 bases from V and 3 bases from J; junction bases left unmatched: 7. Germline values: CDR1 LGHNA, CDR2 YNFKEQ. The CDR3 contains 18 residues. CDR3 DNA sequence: TGTGCCAGCAGCCAAGATCTAGCGGGGGGGCCAGGGACAGATACGCAGTATCTT. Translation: CASSQDLAGGPGTDTQYL.

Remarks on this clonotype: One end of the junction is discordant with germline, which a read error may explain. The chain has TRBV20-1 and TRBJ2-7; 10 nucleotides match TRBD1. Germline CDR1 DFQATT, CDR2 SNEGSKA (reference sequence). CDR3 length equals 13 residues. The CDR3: CSATDRGGYEQNF. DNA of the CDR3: TGCAGTGCGACGGACAGGGGGGGGTACGAGCAGAACTTC.

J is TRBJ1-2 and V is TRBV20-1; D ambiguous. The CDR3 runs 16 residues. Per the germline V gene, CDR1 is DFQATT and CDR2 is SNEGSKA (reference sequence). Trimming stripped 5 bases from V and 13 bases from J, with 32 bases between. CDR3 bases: TGCAGTGCTTCTACTAGGGTAGACTTTATGAACTATGTCTTCACCTTC. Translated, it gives CSASTRVDFMNYVFTF.

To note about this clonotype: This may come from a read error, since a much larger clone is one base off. The CDR3 DNA sequence: TGCAGTGCGATGGACAGAGGGAGTAGCAATCAGCCCCAGCATTTT. Residues: CSAMDRGSSNQPQHF. The chain couples TRBV20-1 to TRBJ1-5; D might be TRBD1 (6 bases). This CDR3 contains 15 residues. V was pared by 6 bases and J by 0 bases, with 15 bases between. Germline-derived CDR1 and CDR2 are DFQATT and SNEGSKA (reference sequence).